One sample yielded the 21 T cell receptor beta chains listed below, sequenced in a study of tumor-infiltrating lymphocytes in primary liver carcinoma (TCRdb year 2017). Blood RNA was extracted from unsorted whole blood with TRIzol reagent; germline DNA came from the DNeasy Blood & Tissue kit. This sample was sequenced with an Illumina HiSeq 2500. Starting from roughly 500 ng total RNA, TCRbeta-specific cDNA was produced by reverse transcription with a constant-region primer and ProtoScript II reverse transcriptase. The TCRbeta libraries were prepared through three rounds of nested multiplex PCR following a slightly modified ARM-PCR procedure. Each of the first two PCR rounds ran for about 11 cycles using multiplex TRBV1-TRBV30 forward primers together with a Cbeta reverse primer. TCRdb reworked the public reads: Q25 trimming with fastp, MiXCR clone assembly, productive beta chains retained. CDR3 protein duplicates are merged, each entry listing the most common genes and DNA. A total of hundreds of thousands of distinct CDR3 sequences appear in this sample, roughly 60% of them only once. The top ten constitute approximately 15% of the sample.

Sequencing was done on a sample of peripheral blood. The receptors derive from a woman aged 25 to 45 with primary liver carcinoma and hepatitis B virus infection.

CDR3 bases: TGTGCCAGCACCCAACTAGCCCCCGAGCAGTACTTC. It translates to CASTQLAPEQYF. This chain connects TRBV2 to TRBJ2-7, with D maybe TRBD2 (6 bases). This CDR3 is built from 12 residues. The germline V gene encodes CDR1 SNHLY and CDR2 FYNNEI. The germline V and J ends were trimmed by 7 bases and 6 bases, with 13 bases remaining between them.

V gene TRBV14 combines with J gene TRBJ2-5, with D possibly called TRBD1 or TRBD2 (5 bases each). The CDR3 length is 15 residues. The germline V and J ends were trimmed by 2 bases and 4 bases, with 14 bases remaining between them. The germline V gene encodes CDR1 SGHDN and CDR2 FVKESK. CDR3 nucleotide sequence: TGTGCCAGCAGCCAACAACCGGGACGGATAGAGACCCAGTACTTC. Protein product: CASSQQPGRIETQYF.

This clonotype appeared many times. The genes are TRBV12-3 or TRBV12-4 and TRBJ1-5; 8 bases line up with TRBD1. The CDR3 is 15 amino acids. V was clipped by 6 bases and J by 4 bases; unmatched bases: 8. The CDR3 nucleotides are TGTGCCAGCAGCCCCTGGACAGGGCCAAATCAGCCCCAGCATTTT. This codes for CASSPWTGPNQPQHF.

This clonotype was seen more than once but under ten times. The rearrangement joins TRBV6-2 or TRBV6-3 to TRBJ2-2; no clear D. The CDR3 is made up of 12 amino acids. In germline, CDR1 is MNHEY, CDR2 SVGEGT. V was cut by 6 bases and J by 6 bases, with 8 bases left in between. CDR3 in DNA: TGTGCCAGCAGCAATTCCGCCGGGGAGCTGTTTTTT. This gives the protein CASSNSAGELFF.

Notes on this clonotype: This sequence may be a read error, since a much larger clone differs from it by one base. The chain combines TRBV11-2 with TRBJ2-3, with 9 bases that match TRBD1. The CDR3 sequence is 14 residues long. Germline CDR1 is SGHAT and CDR2 is FQNNGV. The CDR3 DNA is TGTGTCAGCAGCTCTTCCGACAGGGGGGATACGCAGTATTTT. Translated: CVSSSSDRGDTQYF.

The V and J genes are TRBV11-2 and TRBJ1-1; the D is unclear. CDR1 and CDR2 (germline): SGHAT, FQNNGV. The V end lost 7 bases, the J end lost 1 base, and 19 bases lay between the germline ends. The CDR3 is 16 amino acids. Here the CDR3 DNA reads TGTGCCAGCATATACTCGAAAAGGGTGCCGAACACTGAAGCTTTCTTT. It is translated as CASIYSKRVPNTEAFF.

This clonotype was seen repeatedly, ten times or more. This chain joins TRBV5-4 and TRBJ2-4; 7 nucleotides agree with TRBD1. Germline-derived CDR1 and CDR2 are SGHNT and YYREEE (reference sequence). After removal of 6 bases from V and 6 bases from J, the junction contained 12 bases not matched to a gene. The CDR3 runs 15 residues. CDR3 DNA sequence: TGTGCCAGCACCGAGACAGGGAATCGCGGAAACATTCAGTACTTC. Its translation: CASTETGNRGNIQYF.

Points on this clonotype: One base away lies a much larger clone, so this may be a sequencing read error. J is TRBJ1-1 and V is TRBV29-1; D remains ambiguous. CDR1 SQVTM and CDR2 ANQGSEA come from the germline V gene. CDR3 size: 11 residues. V was trimmed by 3 bases and J by 11 bases, leaving 13 bases between them. The CDR3 here is CSVDPGIGAFF. CDR3 in DNA: TGCAGCGTTGATCCGGGAATAGGGGCTTTCTTT. Full variable domain (outside the CDR3, taken from reference TRBV29-1 and TRBJ1-1): SAVISQKPSRDICQRGTSLTIQCQVDSQVTMMFWYRQQPGQSLTLIATANQGSEATYESGFVIDKFPISRPNLTFSTLTVSNMSPEDSSIYLCSVDPGIGAFFGQGTRLTVV.

Concerning this clonotype itself: One end of the junction is discordant with germline, which a read error may explain. V gene TRBV6-5 combines with J gene TRBJ2-5; 8 bases align to TRBD2. Per the germline V gene, CDR1 is MNHEY and CDR2 is SVGAGI. The CDR3 sequence is 13 residues long. This CDR3 reads CASNRGGQEIQYF. The CDR3 bases are TGTGCCAGCAACCGGGGGGGCCAAGAGATCCAGTACTTC.

The chain recombines TRBV15 with TRBJ2-1, with D possibly TRBD1 on 6 matching bases. CDR1 LNHNV and CDR2 YYDKDF come from the germline V gene (reference sequence). The CDR3 loop spans 12 amino acids. Trimming left V 1 base short and J 11 bases short, with 9 bases between. Here the CDR3 reads CATSRVGGQQFF. The CDR3 DNA is TGTGCCACCAGCAGAGTAGGGGGTCAGCAGTTCTTC.

The V and J genes are TRBV10-3 and TRBJ2-7; the D call may be TRBD1 or TRBD2 (5 bases each). Germline V CDR1 and CDR2: ENHRY, SYGVKD. This CDR3 has 14 residues. Deletions cut 4 bases from V and 5 bases from J, with 15 bases between. The CDR3 coding sequence is TGTGCCATCAGTGCCGGGACGGGGCCCCACGAGCAGTACTTC. As protein: CAISAGTGPHEQYF.

For the CDR3, the DNA is TGCAGCATTAGCGACAGAAACGGCAATCAGCCCCAGCATTTT. Translating gives CSISDRNGNQPQHF. This chain joins TRBV29-1 and TRBJ1-5, with D tentatively TRBD1 (5 bases). The germline V gene encodes CDR1 SQVTM and CDR2 ANQGSEA. Trimming took off 8 bases at V and 2 bases at J, with 16 bases between the two ends. The CDR3 is made up of 14 amino acids.

V is TRBV12-3 or TRBV12-4 and J is TRBJ2-1, with D possibly matching TRBD1 (5 bases). Trimming shortened V by 5 bases and J by 0 bases, and 11 bases separated the two germline ends. CDR3 length: 15 amino acids. The CDR3, as DNA: TGTGCCAGCAGTCAGGGTCAGACCTCCTACAATGAGCAGTTCTTC. Translated: CASSQGQTSYNEQFF.

A remark on this clonotype: A much larger clone differs by one base, so this may be a read error. V and J are TRBV6-6 and TRBJ1-2; D is uncertain. Germline CDR1 MNHNY, CDR2 SVGAGI (reference sequence). The CDR3 is made up of 13 amino acids. The CDR3 DNA is TGTGCCAGCAGTTTCCCCGGAAACTATGGCTACGCCTTC. Translation: CASSFPGNYGYAF.

On this clonotype itself: A junction end diverges from the germline sequence, so it may reflect a read error. The CDR3 loop reads CVSSLAGPTTDTQYF. CDR3 bases: TGTGTCAGCAGCCTGGCGGGCCCCACCACAGATACGCAGTATTTT. The chain employs TRBV5-4 and TRBJ2-3; TRBD2 might be the D (5 bases). Germline lookup yields CDR1 SGHNT and CDR2 YYREEE (reference sequence). CDR3 length: 15 residues.

This clonotype was counted ten times or more. This chain uses TRBV12-3 or TRBV12-4 with TRBJ2-2; D may correspond to TRBD1 or TRBD2 (5 bases each). V was trimmed by 4 bases and J by 1 base, leaving 7 bases between them. The CDR3 has 14 residues. Here the CDR3 reads CASSYGGNTGELFF. CDR3 bases: TGTGCCAGCAGTTATGGGGGGAACACCGGGGAGCTGTTTTTT.

The chain uses TRBV24-1 and TRBJ1-2, with D hard to call. V lost 0 bases to trimming and J lost 7 bases, with 11 bases between them. Per germline, CDR1 KGHDR and CDR2 SFDVKD. The CDR3 has 14 amino acids. The CDR3 sequence is CATSDLDTTCGYTF. The CDR3 coding sequence is TGTGCCACCAGTGATTTGGACACCACCTGTGGCTACACCTTC.

The rearrangement uses TRBV5-6 and TRBJ2-5, with D possibly matching TRBD2 (5 bases). CDR1 and CDR2 from the germline V gene are SGHDT and YYEEEE. V was clipped by 4 bases and J by 5 bases, with 15 bases between them. The length of the CDR3 is 14 residues. The CDR3 loop reads CASSRISGGETQYF. The CDR3 DNA follows: TGTGCCAGCAGCAGAATCTCCGGCGGGGAGACCCAGTACTTC.

This clonotype was detected many times. The chain carries TRBV6-2 or TRBV6-3 and TRBJ2-1; TRBD2 matches 13 bases. The J segment lost 8 bases and the V segment lost 5 bases, leaving 12 bases of the junction unmatched. Germline CDR1 reads MNHEY; CDR2 reads SVGEGT. The CDR3 loop spans 17 amino acids. The DNA of the CDR3 is TGTGCCAGCAGTGGTTCCCGACTAGCGGGAGGACGGGATGAGCAGTTCTTC. Translating it yields CASSGSRLAGGRDEQFF.

To note about this clonotype: A read error may account for a junction end that differs from germline. This sequence joins TRBV4-1 and TRBJ1-1, with unresolved D. Germline V gene sequence: CDR1 MGHRA, CDR2 YSYEKL. This CDR3 region has 14 residues. CDR3 DNA: TGCACCAGTAGCCAAGGAGTGCTTACCACTGAAGCTTTCTTT. It specifies CTSSQGVLTTEAFF.

This clonotype came up once. A clone one base away is much larger, so this may be a read error. V usage is TRBV4-2 and J usage is TRBJ1-4; TRBD1 agrees at 7 bases. Per the germline V gene, CDR1 is LGHNA and CDR2 is YNFKEQ. The CDR3 sequence is 15 residues long. The CDR3 bases are TGTACCAGCAGCCATTTCCCGCACAGGGGTGAAAAACTGTTTTTT. Translating gives CTSSHFPHRGEKLFF.